The 3 T cell receptor beta chains given below trace back to one sample, sequenced in a study of shared clonotypes between healthy human individuals. The naive CD8 population came from CD45RO-negative cells selected for CCR7, without terminally differentiated effector memory CD45RA+ cells. Measured with immunoSEQ multiplex PCR; TCRdb has only the in-frame clones, and not every one. The repertoire has about 2.2 million clones, 85% to 95% of them found once; the top ten carry about 1.8%. Sequencing used naive CD8+ T cells from PBMCs. Source of these receptors: a man aged 18 to 35 in good health. Some clones in this sample may be carry-over from other donors' samples.

The gene calls are TRBV7-8 and TRBJ1-1; TRBD1 aligns across 7 bases. Germline V gene sequence: CDR1 SGHVS, CDR2 FQNEAQ. There are 12 residues in the CDR3. V shed 1 base, J shed 8 bases, and the junction held 1 base outside the gene matches. The CDR3 here is CASSLGQGEAFF. The CDR3 bases are TGTGCCAGCAGCTTAGGACAGGGAGAAGCTTTCTTT.

The chain recombines TRBV11-3 with TRBJ1-5; TRBD1 is a possible D gene (6 bases). Germline V gene sequence: CDR1 SGHNT, CDR2 YENEEA. V dropped 5 bases and J dropped 1 base, with 21 bases sitting between them. The CDR3 has 18 residues. CDR3 sequence: CASSNRVGARISNQPQHF. The CDR3 DNA reads TGTGCCAGCAGCAATCGAGTGGGGGCGCGTATAAGCAATCAGCCCCAGCATTTT.

The chain is built from TRBV19 and TRBJ2-1; perhaps TRBD2 as D (5 bases). Germline CDR1 reads LNHDA; CDR2 reads SQIVND (reference sequence). V was clipped by 4 bases and J by 3 bases, with 10 bases between them. CDR3 length: 14 residues. CDR3: CASSRSSYYNEQFF. The DNA for the CDR3 is TGTGCCAGTAGTAGGTCTAGCTACTACAATGAGCAGTTCTTC.